This T cell receptor beta chain was documented in a study of radiation and T cells in renal cell carcinoma. Study context: Nephrectomy followed 15 Gy stereotactic body radiation by 4 weeks. Overall study findings and caveats: From baseline, blood top tumor clonotypes peaked at 2 weeks post-radiation. Without pretreatment biopsies, baseline tumor clonotype presence was undetermined.

J was trimmed by 0 bases and V by 2 bases; bases with no gene match: 4. Germline CDR1 is SGHKS and CDR2 is YYEKEE (reference sequence). The CDR3 spans 16 residues. Time point here: baseline pretreatment blood. The treatment: 15 Gy SBRT to primary tumor, nephrectomy 4 weeks later. On this clone itself: Its antigen is currently unknown.

Some clones are missing from TCRdb's copy, which holds only in-frame ones; the method was immunoSEQ multiplex PCR. Counted here are approximately 100,000 clones, 86% occurring once; the ten biggest clones make up approximately 7.9%. Sequenced here: blood, sampled from a patient whose treatment included radiotherapy and nephrectomy. The chain combines TRBV5-5 with TRBJ1-4; TRBD1 matches at 7 bases. The sequence was obtained from a man between 50 and 59 years old with renal cell carcinoma. For the CDR3, the DNA is TGTGCCAGCAGCTTTTCGGGACAGACAACTAATGAAAAACTGTTTTTT. Amino acids: CASSFSGQTTNEKLFF. The entire variable domain, with the rest obtained from reference TRBV5-5 and TRBJ1-4, is as follows: DAGVTQSPTHLIKTRGQQVTLRCSPISGHKSVSWYQQVLGQGPQFIFQYYEKEERGRGNFPDRFSARQFPNYSSELNVNALLLGDSALYLCASSFSGQTTNEKLFFGSGTQLSVL.